The 30 T cell receptor beta chains reported below all come from one sample, sequenced in a study of T cell responses to AZD1222 COVID-19 vaccine. This table comes from immunoSEQ multiplex PCR, and its TCRdb copy is limited to in-frame clones, with some not included. Among about 190,000 clones listed, around 92% were seen once. This specimen was peripheral blood, taken on day 0 of AZD1222 vaccination. Receptors originate from an adult in good health.

The chain employs TRBV6-2 or TRBV6-3 and TRBJ2-7, with 8 bases that match TRBD1. This CDR3 has 15 amino acids. The germline gives CDR1 MNHEY, CDR2 SVGEGT. After removal of 4 bases from V and 3 bases from J, the junction contained 8 bases not matched to a gene. CDR3 amino acids: CASSSGQGAVYEQYF. The CDR3 DNA follows: TGTGCCAGCAGTTCCGGACAGGGAGCCGTCTACGAGCAGTACTTC.

This chain connects TRBV5-3 to TRBJ2-7, with D perhaps given as TRBD1 or TRBD2 (5 bases each). TRBV5-3 has ORF status, its function being uncertain. V was trimmed by 4 bases and J by 0 bases, leaving 29 bases between them. The CDR3 spans 20 residues. The CDR3 reads CARSPVLSRRVGDSSYEQYF. As DNA, the CDR3 is TGTGCCAGAAGCCCAGTACTATCGCGGCGTGTGGGGGATAGCTCCTACGAGCAGTACTTC.

In DNA form, the CDR3 reads TGTGCCAGCAGTTTAATAATGGGACAGGGGGCCTATAATTCACCCCTCCACTTT. Its translation: CASSLIMGQGAYNSPLHF. The gene calls are TRBV27 and TRBJ1-6; 11 bases match TRBD1. The CDR3 spans 18 residues. Germline V gene sequence: CDR1 MNHEY, CDR2 SMNVEV (reference sequence). The ends lost 2 bases at V and 2 bases at J; junction bases unmatched: 5.

The chain joins TRBV5-8 to TRBJ1-2; D gene uncertain. Germline V gives CDR1 SGHTS, CDR2 YDEGEE. The CDR3 is 12 amino acids. Deletions cut 0 bases from V and 1 base from J, with 1 base between. The CDR3 coding sequence is TGTGCCAGCAGCTTGGATAACTATGGCTACACCTTC. This gives the protein CASSLDNYGYTF.

This chain connects TRBV19 to TRBJ2-1; 9 nucleotides agree with TRBD2. Germline-derived CDR1 and CDR2 are LNHDA and SQIVND (reference sequence). The CDR3 runs 16 residues. Unmatched junction bases numbered 5, after V lost 1 base and J lost 4 bases. The CDR3 coding sequence is TGTGCCAGTAGTATAGCTCGGGCGGGAGGGTACAATGAGCAGTTCTTC. This translates into CASSIARAGGYNEQFF.

Notes on this clone: Relative to the germline gene, one junction end is altered; a read error may explain this. The chain has TRBV7-7 and TRBJ2-2, with TRBD1 matching 8 bases. The CDR3 has 15 amino acids. CDR1 is SSHAT and CDR2 is FNYEAQ in the germline V gene (reference sequence). CDR3 bases: TGTGCTAGCAGCTACCGTGGACAGGGTGCCGGGGAGCTGTTTTTT. This gives the protein CASSYRGQGAGELFF. Full variable domain (outside the CDR3, taken from reference TRBV7-7 and TRBJ2-2): GAGVSQSPRYKVTKRGQDVTLRCDPISSHATLYWYQQALGQGPEFLTYFNYEAQPDKSGLPSDRFSAERPEGSISTLTIQRTEQRDSAMYRCASSYRGQGAGELFFGEGSRLTVL.

The chain is built from TRBV9 and TRBJ2-7; D unclear. Trimming took off 5 bases at V and 0 bases at J, with 12 bases between the two ends. The germline gives CDR1 SGDLS, CDR2 YYNGEE. This CDR3 contains 14 residues. The CDR3 bases are TGTGCCAGCAGTAATCCGGAGAGCTCCTACGAGCAGTACTTC. This gives the protein CASSNPESSYEQYF.

Only one count was recorded for this clone. The chain is built from TRBV2 and TRBJ2-1; D might be TRBD2 (6 bases). The length of the CDR3 is 16 residues. The V and J ends lost 6 bases and 0 bases respectively, with 15 bases between them. The germline V gene has CDR1 SNHLY and CDR2 FYNNEI. Here the CDR3 reads CASRQTRSGSYNEQFF. The CDR3 nucleotides are TGTGCCAGCAGGCAGACCCGTAGCGGCTCCTACAATGAGCAGTTCTTC.

J is TRBJ2-7 and V is TRBV3-1 (or the pseudogene TRBV3-2); D is tentatively TRBD1 or TRBD2 (5 bases each). The V end lost 1 base, the J end lost 5 bases, and 15 bases lay between the germline ends. The germline CDR1 and CDR2 sequences are LGHDT and YNNKEL (reference sequence). The CDR3 has 15 amino acids. CDR3 nucleotide sequence: TGTGCCAGCAGCCAAGTTGCAGGGCCGAGGGACGAGCAGTACTTC. Translation: CASSQVAGPRDEQYF.

The chain uses TRBV4-1 and TRBJ1-1; TRBD1 is a possible D gene (6 bases). This CDR3 comprises 13 residues. CDR1 is MGHRA and CDR2 is YSYEKL in the germline V gene. V was trimmed by 5 bases and J by 1 base, leaving 8 bases between them. CDR3 DNA sequence: TGCGCCAGCAGCACGACAGGGAACACTGAAGCTTTCTTT. Protein product: CASSTTGNTEAFF.

This chain links TRBV7-3 with TRBJ2-2; D unclear. CDR3 length: 14 residues. Germline CDR1 is SGHTA and CDR2 is FQGTGA. V dropped 5 bases and J dropped 1 base, with 8 bases sitting between them. CDR3 sequence reads: CASSPHLNTGELFF. In nucleotides, the CDR3 is TGTGCCAGCAGCCCACATTTGAACACCGGGGAGCTGTTTTTT.

V is TRBV19 and J is TRBJ1-5; maybe TRBD1 (5 bases). This CDR3 is 16 amino acids long. Germline CDR1 LNHDA, CDR2 SQIVND (reference sequence). Trimming took off 5 bases at V and 2 bases at J, with 16 bases between the two ends. The CDR3 protein is CASSARPGGGNQPQHF. The CDR3 region has the DNA TGTGCCAGTAGTGCGAGACCCGGGGGGGGCAATCAGCCCCAGCATTTT.

The V call is TRBV28, the J call TRBJ2-3, with D unclear. V was clipped by 5 bases and J by 1 base, with 7 bases between them. CDR1 MDHEN and CDR2 SYDVKM come from the germline V gene. This CDR3 is built from 13 residues. CDR3 sequence: CASSKRGTDTQYF. The CDR3 nucleotides read TGTGCCAGCAGTAAAAGGGGCACAGATACGCAGTATTTT.

The chain is built from TRBV19 and TRBJ1-5; D is ambiguous. There are 15 residues in the CDR3. In germline, CDR1 is LNHDA, CDR2 SQIVND (reference sequence). Trimming took 6 bases from V and 2 from J, leaving 14 bases between them. CDR3 sequence reads: CASSSGWLGNQPQHF. Here the CDR3 DNA reads TGTGCCAGTAGCTCCGGGTGGCTGGGCAATCAGCCCCAGCATTTT.

This clone was observed a few times. The chain employs TRBV5-1 and TRBJ2-7; possibly TRBD1 or TRBD2 for D (5 bases each). V gave up 4 bases and J gave up 3 bases, with 14 bases separating them. Germline CDR1 SGHRS, CDR2 YFSETQ. The CDR3 is 14 amino acids. The CDR3 here is CASSPDRDGYEQYF. CDR3 nucleotides: TGCGCCAGCAGCCCCGATAGGGACGGCTACGAGCAGTACTTC.

This chain links TRBV7-3 with TRBJ1-2; TRBD1 aligns across 10 bases. CDR1 and CDR2 (germline): SGHTA, FQGTGA. CDR3 length: 14 amino acids. The ends lost 4 bases at V and 8 bases at J; junction bases unmatched: 7. The CDR3 coding sequence is TGTGCCAGCAGCTCGACCGGGACAGGGGTAGGCTACACCTTC. Translated, it gives CASSSTGTGVGYTF. Full variable domain (remainder filled in from reference TRBV7-3 and TRBJ1-2): GAGVSQTPSNKVTEKGKYVELRCDPISGHTALYWYRQSLGQGPEFLIYFQGTGAADDSGLPNDRFFAVRPEGSVSTLKIQRTERGDSAVYLCASSSTGTGVGYTFGSGTRLTVV.

This chain links TRBV12-3 or TRBV12-4 with TRBJ2-7; 7 bases match TRBD2. J lost 7 bases, V lost 3 bases, and 6 bases had no gene match. The CDR3 covers 13 residues. The chain's CDR3 is CASSLGRAGEQYF. In nucleotides, the CDR3 is TGTGCCAGCAGTTTGGGTCGAGCGGGAGAGCAGTACTTC.

The V gene is TRBV7-8, the J gene TRBJ2-2; 9 bases are shared with TRBD2. The CDR3 spans 18 residues. J lost 1 base, V lost 3 bases, and 9 bases had no gene match. Germline CDR1 SGHVS, CDR2 FQNEAQ. CDR3 nucleotides: TGTGCCAGCAGCTTTAGCGGGAGCCCCGAACGGAACACCGGGGAGCTGTTTTTT. Translating gives CASSFSGSPERNTGELFF.

The gene calls are TRBV4-1 and TRBJ1-1; maybe TRBD1 (6 bases). CDR3 length: 13 amino acids. Between the trimmed V and J ends, which lost 8 bases and 5 bases, there was a span of 15 bases. Germline loops: CDR1 MGHRA, CDR2 YSYEKL. The CDR3 loop reads CASQGRWATEAFF. The CDR3 DNA is TGCGCCAGCCAGGGGAGGTGGGCGACTGAAGCTTTCTTT.

With respect to this clone: Other DNA sequences in this sample translate to the same CDR3. CDR3 amino acids: CASSLGLAGNNEQFF. The CDR3 nucleotides read TGTGCCAGCAGCTTAGGACTAGCGGGTAACAATGAGCAGTTCTTC. The rearrangement links TRBV13 to TRBJ2-1, with 9 positions matching TRBD2. Looked up from germline, CDR1 is PRHDT and CDR2 is FYEKMQ (reference sequence). Trimming took 0 bases from V and 5 from J; bases not matched to a gene: 2. The CDR3 runs to 15 residues.

The chain links TRBV3-1 (or the pseudogene TRBV3-2) to TRBJ2-7; no clear D gene. This CDR3 spans 12 amino acids. Trimming took 1 base from V and 3 from J, leaving 4 bases between them. Germline CDR1 LGHDT, CDR2 YNNKEL (reference sequence). The CDR3 nucleotides are TGTGCCAGCAGCCAAGGCGACTACGAGCAGTACTTC. Translating it yields CASSQGDYEQYF.

The rearrangement links TRBV28 to TRBJ2-3; TRBD2 matches at 13 bases. Germline V gives CDR1 MDHEN, CDR2 SYDVKM. CDR3 length: 17 amino acids. J gave up 2 bases and V 6 bases, and 8 bases lay outside the gene matches. The CDR3 protein is CASSSRTSGGPTDTQYF. The CDR3 DNA reads TGTGCCAGCAGCTCCAGGACTAGCGGGGGTCCCACAGATACGCAGTATTTT.

V usage is TRBV6-1 and J usage is TRBJ1-1, with D possibly matching TRBD1 (5 bases). Germline CDR1 and CDR2: MNHNS and SASEGT. V lost 3 bases to trimming and J lost 4 bases, with 27 bases between them. This CDR3 is 19 amino acids long. As DNA, the CDR3 is TGTGCCAGCAGTGATCCAAAGGGGACCCCTTTAGTGAGGGTCACTGAAGCTTTCTTT. It translates to CASSDPKGTPLVRVTEAFF.

The sample holds one count of this clone. The V call is TRBV9, the J call TRBJ2-2, with D possibly matching TRBD1 (5 bases). Trimming pared 3 bases from V and 4 bases from J, leaving 16 bases between. The CDR3 is 16 amino acids. CDR1 SGDLS and CDR2 YYNGEE come from the germline V gene. CDR3 DNA: TGTGCCAGCAGCGCTAGGGTGGACAAAATCACCGGGGAGCTGTTTTTT. This translates into CASSARVDKITGELFF.

The chain links TRBV28 to TRBJ2-2; 10 nucleotides match TRBD2. Germline V gene lookup returns CDR1 MDHEN and CDR2 SYDVKM. CDR3 length equals 16 residues. Trimming took 5 bases from V and 0 from J; bases not matched to a gene: 3. DNA of the CDR3: TGTGCCAGCAGTGATCTAGCGGGGGCGAACACCGGGGAGCTGTTTTTT. Its protein product is CASSDLAGANTGELFF.

The chain has TRBV9 and TRBJ2-7; 7 bases are a match to TRBD2. CDR3 size: 15 residues. Germline trimming cut 2 bases from V and 6 bases from J; bases unmatched to any gene: 11. Germline V gene data show CDR1 as SGDLS and CDR2 as YYNGEE. The DNA of the CDR3 is TGTGCCAGCAGCGTGACGGGCGGGAGAGTCGCCGAGCAGTACTTC. Translating gives CASSVTGGRVAEQYF.

The chain couples TRBV19 to TRBJ1-2; TRBD1 is a possible D gene (5 bases). Between the trimmed V and J ends, which lost 6 bases and 4 bases, there was a span of 18 bases. The CDR3 spans 15 residues. Germline V gene lookup returns CDR1 LNHDA and CDR2 SQIVND (reference sequence). The CDR3 sequence is CASRPQGLRSYGYTF. The CDR3 bases are TGTGCCAGTAGACCGCAGGGACTTCGAAGCTATGGCTACACCTTC.

The CDR3 protein is CASSLDPATGNNYGYTF. In nucleotides, the CDR3 is TGTGCCAGCAGCTTAGATCCGGCGACAGGGAATAACTATGGCTACACCTTC. The rearrangement uses TRBV11-2 and TRBJ1-2, with 7 bases that match TRBD1. Germline V gives CDR1 SGHAT, CDR2 FQNNGV. CDR3 length equals 17 residues. V dropped 0 bases and J dropped 1; count of bases not matched to a gene: 8.

V gene TRBV11-2 combines with J gene TRBJ1-3, with D hard to call. The ends were cut back, 3 bases at V and 0 bases at J, with 12 bases in the middle. Germline V CDR1 and CDR2: SGHAT, FQNNGV. The CDR3 consists of 16 residues. The CDR3: CASSFSGRTSGNTIYF. CDR3 nucleotides: TGTGCCAGCAGCTTTTCCGGGCGAACCTCTGGAAACACCATATATTTT.

A single count supports this clone. This chain uses TRBV6-5 with TRBJ2-7; 8 bases align to TRBD2. From germline, CDR1 is MNHEY and CDR2 SVGAGI. The CDR3 contains 15 residues. Losses at the gene ends were 5 bases for V and 1 base for J; bases not matched to a gene: 7. CDR3 coding DNA: TGTGCCAGCAGTCTAGCGGGTGGGGCTTCCTACGAGCAGTACTTC. Translating it yields CASSLAGGASYEQYF.